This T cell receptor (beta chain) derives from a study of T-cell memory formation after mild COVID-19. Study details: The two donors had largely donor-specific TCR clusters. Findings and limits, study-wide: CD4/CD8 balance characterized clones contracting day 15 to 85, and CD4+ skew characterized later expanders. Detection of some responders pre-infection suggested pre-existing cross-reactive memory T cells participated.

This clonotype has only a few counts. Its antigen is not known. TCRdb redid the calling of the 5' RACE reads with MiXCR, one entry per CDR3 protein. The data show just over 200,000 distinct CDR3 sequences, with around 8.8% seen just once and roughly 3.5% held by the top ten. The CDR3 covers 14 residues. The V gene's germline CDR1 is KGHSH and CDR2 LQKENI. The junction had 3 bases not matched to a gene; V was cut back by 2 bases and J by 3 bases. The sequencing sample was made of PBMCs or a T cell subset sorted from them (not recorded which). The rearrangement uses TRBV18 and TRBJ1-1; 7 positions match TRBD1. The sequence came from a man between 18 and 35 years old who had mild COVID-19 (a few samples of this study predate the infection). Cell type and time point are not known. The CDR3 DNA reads TGTGCCAGCTCACCAGAGGGGGCTTACACTGAAGCTTTCTTT. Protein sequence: CASSPEGAYTEAFF.